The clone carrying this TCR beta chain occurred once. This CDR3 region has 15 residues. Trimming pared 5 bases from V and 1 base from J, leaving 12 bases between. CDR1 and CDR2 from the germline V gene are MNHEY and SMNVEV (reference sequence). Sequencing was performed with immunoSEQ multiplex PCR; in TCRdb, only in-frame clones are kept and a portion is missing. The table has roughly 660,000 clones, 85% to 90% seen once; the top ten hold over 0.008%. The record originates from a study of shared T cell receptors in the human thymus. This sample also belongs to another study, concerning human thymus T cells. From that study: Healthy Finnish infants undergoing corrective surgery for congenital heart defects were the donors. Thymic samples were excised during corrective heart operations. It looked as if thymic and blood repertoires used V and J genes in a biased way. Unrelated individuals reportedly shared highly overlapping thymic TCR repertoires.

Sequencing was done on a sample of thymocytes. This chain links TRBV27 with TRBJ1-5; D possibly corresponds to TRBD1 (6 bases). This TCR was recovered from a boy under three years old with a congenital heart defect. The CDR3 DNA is TGTGCCAGCAGTCCCCGGACAGACAGCAATCAGCCCCAGCATTTT. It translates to CASSPRTDSNQPQHF.